Each of the 15 T cell receptor beta chains below was sequenced from the same sample in a study of cytomegalovirus exposure and HLA in healthy donors (dated by TCRdb to about 2017). The library was made by the immunoSEQ multiplex PCR assay. For the multiplex PCR, a mixture combining 60 forward primers for TCR Vbeta segments and 13 reverse primers for TCR Jbeta segments was used. TCRdb re-hosts the immuneACCESS table, in-frame sequences only. Its copies lack some clones; in the studies checked, an unresolved V gene accounts for under half of them, and the cause for the rest is not known. This sample gives 150,000 to 200,000 clones in total; roughly 86% of them show up just once. The leading ten clones occupy roughly 3.6% of the sample. Sequencing was done on a sample of PBMCs. The source is a man in his forties in good health and CMV-seropositive.

V and J are TRBV2 and TRBJ2-7; D is perhaps TRBD2 (6 bases). Trimming pared 1 base from V and 4 bases from J, leaving 11 bases between. The V gene's germline CDR1 is SNHLY and CDR2 FYNNEI. The CDR3 is 14 amino acids. In DNA, the CDR3 is TGTGCCAGCAGTGAAGGGACTATCACTTACGAGCAGTACTTC. Translating gives CASSEGTITYEQYF.

V and J are TRBV5-6 and TRBJ2-7; 8 bases map to TRBD1. CDR1 is SGHDT, CDR2 YYEEEE, per germline. V shed 0 bases, J shed 7 bases, and the junction held 6 bases outside the gene matches. The CDR3 is 14 amino acids. CDR3 nucleotides: TGTGCCAGCAGCTTGGGTGGACAGGGTGGGGAGCAGTACTTC. Its translation is CASSLGGQGGEQYF. The full variable domain, rest sourced from reference TRBV5-6 and TRBJ2-7, is DAGVTQSPTHLIKTRGQQVTLRCSPKSGHDTVSWYQQALGQGPQFIFQYYEEEERQRGNFPDRFSGHQFPNYSSELNVNALLLGDSALYLCASSLGGQGGEQYFGPGTRLTVT.

V and J are TRBV7-6 and TRBJ2-3, with 10 bases identical to TRBD2. J gave up 4 bases and V 5 bases, and 9 bases lay outside the gene matches. The CDR3 loop spans 16 amino acids. In germline, CDR1 is SGHVS, CDR2 FNYEAQ. The DNA of the CDR3 is TGTGCCAGCAGCCTTTTAGCGGGGGGCGCCGCAGATACGCAGTATTTT. Its protein is CASSLLAGGAADTQYF.

The chain links TRBV7-9 to TRBJ2-1, with TRBD1 matching 9 bases. Germline CDR1 SEHNR, CDR2 FQNEAQ (reference sequence). The CDR3 sequence is 15 residues long. With V trimmed by 5 bases and J by 5 bases, 7 bases remained unmatched. This CDR3 reads CASSLRTGDHNEQFF. Here the CDR3 DNA reads TGTGCCAGCAGCCTCCGGACAGGGGACCACAATGAGCAGTTCTTC.

This clone occurred a few times. DNA for the CDR3: TGCGCCAGCAGCCAAGTTTGGGGAGGGGGGGCCAACGTCCTGACTTTC. It is translated as CASSQVWGGGANVLTF. V and J are TRBV4-3 and TRBJ2-6, with 7 bases that match TRBD2. Germline CDR1 and CDR2: LGHNA and YSLEER. V was clipped by 1 base and J by 4 bases; unmatched bases: 4. This CDR3 is 16 amino acids long.

This CDR3 is CASSLHRERGGDYTF. In DNA form, the CDR3 reads TGTGCCAGCAGCTTACACAGGGAGAGGGGAGGGGACTACACCTTC. V and J are TRBV7-8 and TRBJ1-2; a weak D match, TRBD1 (6 bases). The germline V and J ends were trimmed by 2 bases and 10 bases, with 20 bases remaining between them. CDR3 length: 15 residues. CDR1 and CDR2 from the germline V gene are SGHVS and FQNEAQ.

The chain is built from TRBV5-6 and TRBJ1-1; D unresolved. Germline assignment: CDR1 SGHDT and CDR2 YYEEEE. CDR3 length equals 12 residues. Trimming cost V 2 bases and J 5 bases, with 7 bases left between them. The CDR3: CASSFRGTEAFF. CDR3 bases: TGTGCCAGCAGCTTTCGGGGTACTGAAGCTTTCTTT.

This chain uses TRBV10-3 with TRBJ1-2, with D unresolved. CDR3 length equals 11 residues. Trimming stripped 4 bases from V and 4 bases from J, with 4 bases between. Germline lookup yields CDR1 ENHRY and CDR2 SYGVKD. This CDR3 is CAISGGYGYTF. CDR3 coding DNA: TGTGCCATCAGTGGAGGCTATGGCTACACCTTC.

The rearrangement links TRBV4-3 to TRBJ2-2; D might be TRBD2 (6 bases). This CDR3 spans 14 amino acids. Germline loops: CDR1 LGHNA, CDR2 YSLEER. Trimming removed 0 bases at V and 7 bases at J, with 9 bases between. The chain's CDR3 is CASSQDMGGGELFF. CDR3 DNA sequence: TGCGCCAGCAGCCAAGATATGGGGGGCGGGGAGCTGTTTTTT.

This clone showed up just once. The J gene is TRBJ1-6, the V gene TRBV7-9; tentative D call: TRBD1 (6 bases). Deletions cut 4 bases from V and 13 bases from J, with 11 bases between. Germline-derived CDR1 and CDR2 are SEHNR and FQNEAQ (reference sequence). The CDR3 is made up of 12 amino acids. The CDR3 nucleotides are TGTGCCAGCAGCTCCACAGGGTCGCCCCTCCACTTT. This codes for CASSSTGSPLHF.

This chain links TRBV5-1 with TRBJ2-3, with 7 bases matching TRBD1. Germline trimming cut 0 bases from V and 4 bases from J; bases unmatched to any gene: 5. The CDR3 sequence is 15 residues long. Per the germline V gene, CDR1 is SGHRS and CDR2 is YFSETQ. In nucleotides, the CDR3 is TGCGCCAGCAGCTTGGGACAGGGTGAGGCAGATACGCAGTATTTT. Amino acid sequence: CASSLGQGEADTQYF.

The genes are TRBV5-1 and TRBJ2-7; possible D gene TRBD1, 5 bases. CDR1 and CDR2 (germline): SGHRS, YFSETQ. Trimming pared 2 bases from V and 3 bases from J, leaving 9 bases between. This CDR3 contains 13 residues. The CDR3, as DNA: TGCGCCAGCAGCTTAGCAGGGAACTACGAGCAGTACTTC. It specifies CASSLAGNYEQYF. Variable domain in full (rest from reference TRBV5-1 and TRBJ2-7): KAGVTQTPRYLIKTRGQQVTLSCSPISGHRSVSWYQQTPGQGLQFLFEYFSETQRNKGNFPGRFSGRQFSNSRSEMNVSTLELGDSALYLCASSLAGNYEQYFGPGTRLTVT.

For the CDR3, the DNA is TGTGCCAGCAGGGCGGGTCCTAATTCACCCCTCCACTTT. This codes for CASRAGPNSPLHF. The chain uses TRBV6-5 and TRBJ1-6; D ambiguous. The CDR3 has 13 residues. The V end was cut by 6 bases, the J end by 6 bases, with 9 bases between. Germline CDR1 reads MNHEY; CDR2 reads SVGAGI.

This sequence joins TRBV27 and TRBJ2-1; 7 nucleotides agree with TRBD2. The length of the CDR3 is 15 residues. Germline V CDR1 and CDR2: MNHEY, SMNVEV (reference sequence). After removal of 2 bases from V and 3 bases from J, the junction contained 4 bases not matched to a gene. This CDR3 is CASSLGGSRYNEQFF. The CDR3 DNA sequence: TGTGCCAGCAGTTTAGGCGGGAGTCGCTACAATGAGCAGTTCTTC.

The rearrangement joins TRBV6-1 to TRBJ1-3; maybe TRBD1 (5 bases). Germline assignment: CDR1 MNHNS and CDR2 SASEGT. CDR3 length: 16 amino acids. Trimming shortened V by 1 base and J by 1 base, and 11 bases separated the two germline ends. CDR3 protein: CASSEVQGRSGNTIYF. The CDR3 nucleotides read TGTGCCAGCAGTGAAGTCCAGGGTAGATCTGGAAACACCATATATTTT.